The TCR beta chain under discussion was sequenced for a study of neurological immune-mediated disorders. Study overall: The approximately 34 multiple sclerosis patients comprised approximately 30 relapsing-remitting and 3 secondary progressive cases. Notes on the study in general: The expanded clones of different subjects shared no CDR3 amino acid sequences (suggesting private repertoires in all groups). While HTLV-1-associated myelopathy showed the greatest TCR clonal expansion, multiple sclerosis showed the least, falling below healthy controls.

This clonotype was found many times. Its antigen is still unknown. 5'RACE with 10-nucleotide random UMIs generated the cDNA. MiXCR was run by TCRdb on the 5' RACE reads, yielding one entry per CDR3 protein. The sample lists 45,000 to 50,000 distinct CDR3 sequences, just over 3% occurring once. From germline, CDR1 is SGHVS and CDR2 FQNEAQ. The V and J ends lost 5 bases and 7 bases, in that order; junction bases with no gene match: 6. CDR3 length: 15 residues. This clonotype was sampled from a woman in her forties or fifties with multiple sclerosis. Sequencing was performed on PBMCs. The chain is built from TRBV7-8 and TRBJ1-6, with TRBD1 matching 9 bases. Written as DNA, the CDR3 is TGTGCCAGCAGCCGGGACAGGGTAGACAATTCACCCCTCCACTTT. It is translated as CASSRDRVDNSPLHF.